This passage covers 30 T cell receptor beta chains from one sample sequenced in a study of blood T cell repertoires in COVID-19. TCRdb's table, derived via immunoSEQ multiplex PCR, lists solely in-frame clones and lacks some. The data contain about 110,000 clones, around 75% of them singletons. The sequencing sample was made of peripheral blood. All receptors come from a human donor with acute or convalescent COVID-19. The donor label of this sample is uncertain.

This clone has only a few counts. The rearrangement links TRBV5-8 to TRBJ1-1; 9 bases agree with TRBD1. CDR1 is SGHTS and CDR2 is YDEGEE in the germline V gene. J gave up 0 bases and V 0 bases, and 6 bases lay outside the gene matches. The CDR3 sequence is 17 residues long. This chain's CDR3 is CASSLARRDRVNTEAFF. In nucleotides, the CDR3 is TGTGCCAGCAGCTTGGCTCGTCGGGACAGGGTGAACACTGAAGCTTTCTTT.

The genes are TRBV18 and TRBJ1-1; 10 bases map to TRBD1. In germline, CDR1 is KGHSH, CDR2 LQKENI. J lost 6 bases, V lost 1 base, and 5 bases had no gene match. The CDR3 has 15 residues. CDR3 residues: CASSPQTGGRPEAFF. The CDR3 nucleotides read TGTGCCAGCTCACCACAGACAGGGGGCAGACCTGAAGCTTTCTTT. The full variable domain, with the rest looked up from reference TRBV18 and TRBJ1-1, is NAGVMQNPRHLVRRRGQEARLRCSPMKGHSHVYWYRQLPEEGLKFMVYLQKENIIDESGMPKERFSAEFPKEGPSILRIQQVVRGDSAAYFCASSPQTGGRPEAFFGQGTRLTVV.

V and J are TRBV29-1 and TRBJ1-2, with 9 bases fitting TRBD1. The CDR3 has 14 amino acids. V shed 2 bases, J shed 8 bases, and the junction held 9 bases outside the gene matches. Germline assignment: CDR1 SQVTM and CDR2 ANQGSEA. The DNA for the CDR3 is TGCAGCGTTGAATCGACCCGACAGGGGGGCGGCTACACCTTC. Translation gives CSVESTRQGGGYTF.

The chain combines TRBV5-1 with TRBJ1-3; no clear D. Trimming removed 4 bases at V and 3 bases at J, with 14 bases between. The V gene's germline CDR1 is SGHRS and CDR2 YFSETQ. This CDR3 spans 15 amino acids. This CDR3 is CASSRDGLIGNTIYF. DNA for the CDR3: TGCGCCAGCAGCCGCGATGGTCTGATTGGAAACACCATATATTTT.

V is TRBV27 and J is TRBJ2-1; tentative D call: TRBD1 (5 bases). This CDR3 is 15 amino acids long. V lost 1 base and J lost 6, with 13 bases in between. From germline, CDR1 is MNHEY and CDR2 SMNVEV (reference sequence). As DNA, the CDR3 is TGTGCCAGCAGTTTATTGGCTAGGGGTGGCAATGAGCAGTTCTTC. This gives the protein CASSLLARGGNEQFF.

The genes are TRBV5-1 and TRBJ2-5; 7 bases are shared with TRBD2. The CDR3 has 15 amino acids. Germline V gene data show CDR1 as SGHRS and CDR2 as YFSETQ. The trim removed 0 bases at V and 5 bases at J, leaving 7 bases unmatched. DNA for the CDR3: TGCGCCAGCAGCTTGGCCGCGGGGGAGTGGGAGACCCAGTACTTC. This translates into CASSLAAGEWETQYF. Looking up the rest from reference TRBV5-1 and TRBJ2-5 gives the full variable domain: KAGVTQTPRYLIKTRGQQVTLSCSPISGHRSVSWYQQTPGQGLQFLFEYFSETQRNKGNFPGRFSGRQFSNSRSEMNVSTLELGDSALYLCASSLAAGEWETQYFGPGTRLLVL.

DNA of the CDR3: TGTGCCAGCAGCTCGTCGGGGGCGAACACCGGGGAGCTGTTTTTT. It translates to CASSSSGANTGELFF. V gene TRBV7-2 combines with J gene TRBJ2-2; D is perhaps TRBD2 (6 bases). The length of the CDR3 is 15 residues. CDR1 and CDR2 (germline): SGHTA, FQGNSA. V dropped 4 bases and J dropped 0 bases, with 9 bases sitting between them.

The J gene is TRBJ2-1, the V gene TRBV27, with 7 bases aligning to TRBD1. The CDR3 has 14 residues. Germline V lookup: CDR1 MNHEY, CDR2 SMNVEV (reference sequence). V trimming: 6 bases; J trimming: 9 bases; junction bases outside the gene matches: 11. CDR3 sequence (DNA): TGTGCCAGCAGCGAAGGGGGCGGTTACGGTGAGCAGTTCTTC. It yields the protein CASSEGGGYGEQFF.

This sequence joins TRBV9 and TRBJ1-3; maybe TRBD1 (5 bases). V was clipped by 4 bases and J by 11 bases, with 13 bases between them. Per the germline V gene, CDR1 is SGDLS and CDR2 is YYNGEE. The CDR3 is made up of 12 amino acids. The CDR3 DNA reads as TGTGCCAGCAGCCATCTCGGGGGACCCATATATTTT. It specifies CASSHLGGPIYF. Drawing the rest from reference TRBV9 and TRBJ1-3, the complete variable domain is DSGVTQTPKHLITATGQRVTLRCSPRSGDLSVYWYQQSLDQGLQFLIQYYNGEERAKGNILERFSAQQFPDLHSELNLSSLELGDSALYFCASSHLGGPIYFGEGSWLTVV.

The V gene is TRBV6-1, the J gene TRBJ1-6, with D uncertain. V was cut by 3 bases and J by 0 bases, with 15 bases left in between. Germline V CDR1 and CDR2: MNHNS, SASEGT. The CDR3 runs to 18 residues. CDR3 sequence (DNA): TGTGCCAGCAGTGAGGGGAGAATCGCGAGCTCCTATAATTCACCCCTCCACTTT. This codes for CASSEGRIASSYNSPLHF.

At least ten counts were recorded for this clone. The chain combines TRBV6-5 with TRBJ1-1, with D maybe TRBD1 (6 bases). The CDR3 is 15 residues long. V gave up 8 bases and J gave up 5 bases, with 21 bases separating them. Germline CDR1 reads MNHEY; CDR2 reads SVGAGI. The CDR3: CASGKGVIMRTEAFF. CDR3 sequence (DNA): TGTGCCAGCGGTAAGGGGGTCATCATGAGGACTGAAGCTTTCTTT.

This rearrangement joins TRBV5-1 to TRBJ2-5; 7 nucleotides match TRBD1. Germline assignment: CDR1 SGHRS and CDR2 YFSETQ. The V gene end was trimmed by 3 bases and the J gene end by 0 bases; junction bases not matched to a gene: 2. CDR3 size: 14 residues. The CDR3 DNA reads as TGCGCCAGCAGCTCGGGACAGTACCAAGAGACCCAGTACTTC. Translating gives CASSSGQYQETQYF.

This clone came up a few times. The chain is built from TRBV6-6 and TRBJ2-1; D remains ambiguous. Deletions cut 4 bases from V and 6 bases from J, with 10 bases between. The CDR3 spans 13 residues. Germline V lookup: CDR1 MNHNY, CDR2 SVGAGI (reference sequence). CDR3 sequence: CASSSTAINEQFF. Here the CDR3 DNA reads TGTGCCAGCAGTTCCACTGCGATCAATGAGCAGTTCTTC.

This rearrangement joins TRBV11-2 to TRBJ2-2; 10 bases line up with TRBD1. Trimming cost V 2 bases and J 5 bases; bases outside gene matches: 8. From germline, CDR1 is SGHAT and CDR2 FQNNGV. The CDR3 runs 17 residues. The CDR3 coding sequence is TGTGCCAGCAGCTTATCCCCCGACAGGGGGCGAACCGGGGAGCTGTTTTTT. It specifies CASSLSPDRGRTGELFF.

The sample holds one count of this clone. This rearrangement joins TRBV6-5 to TRBJ1-2, with 12 bases that match TRBD1. This CDR3 has 14 residues. CDR1 and CDR2 from the germline V gene are MNHEY and SVGAGI. J was trimmed by 8 bases and V by 6 bases; bases with no gene match: 7. The CDR3 region has the DNA TGTGCCAGCAGATCGGGACAGGGGGCAATAGGCTACACCTTC. Its translation is CASRSGQGAIGYTF.

V is TRBV5-1 and J is TRBJ1-2; perhaps TRBD1 as D (5 bases). The CDR3 is 14 residues long. Germline lookup yields CDR1 SGHRS and CDR2 YFSETQ. The germline V and J ends were trimmed by 0 bases and 4 bases, with 10 bases remaining between them. This CDR3 reads CASSLADRSYGYTF. Here the CDR3 DNA reads TGCGCCAGCAGCTTGGCCGACAGAAGCTATGGCTACACCTTC.

The chain carries TRBV7-6 and TRBJ1-5; tentatively, D is TRBD1 (5 bases). The V end was cut by 3 bases, the J end by 5 bases, with 8 bases between. The CDR3 has 13 residues. Germline V lookup: CDR1 SGHVS, CDR2 FNYEAQ. The CDR3 reads CASSLTEYQPQHF. The CDR3 DNA is TGTGCCAGCAGCTTGACAGAGTATCAGCCCCAGCATTTT.

The gene calls are TRBV12-3 or TRBV12-4 and TRBJ1-1; possibly TRBD1 for D (5 bases). The CDR3 is 13 residues long. V was trimmed by 3 bases and J by 7 bases, leaving 12 bases between them. The CDR3 coding sequence is TGTGCCAGCAGTTTGGCCCGGGGGGGTGAAGCTTTCTTT. This codes for CASSLARGGEAFF.

The chain recombines TRBV5-4 with TRBJ1-5, with D possibly being TRBD1 (5 bases). The V and J ends lost 3 bases and 2 bases respectively, with 9 bases between them. This CDR3 is 14 amino acids long. Per the germline V gene, CDR1 is SGHNT and CDR2 is YYREEE (reference sequence). The CDR3 bases are TGTGCCAGCAGCTCCAGGGAAGGCAATCAGCCCCAGCATTTT. This codes for CASSSREGNQPQHF.

V usage is TRBV2 and J usage is TRBJ1-5; weak D call: TRBD1 (6 bases). V shed 4 bases and J shed 1 base, with 8 bases lying between them. Germline V gene sequence: CDR1 SNHLY, CDR2 FYNNEI. The CDR3 contains 14 residues. The CDR3 sequence: CASSAQGSNQPQHF. The CDR3 nucleotides are TGTGCCAGCAGTGCCCAGGGGAGCAATCAGCCCCAGCATTTT.

The rearrangement uses TRBV10-1 and TRBJ2-1, with D perhaps matching TRBD1 (6 bases). The germline V gene encodes CDR1 WNHNN and CDR2 SYGVQD (reference sequence). The CDR3 sequence is 12 residues long. Trimming shortened V by 6 bases and J by 7 bases, and 10 bases separated the two germline ends. CDR3 nucleotide sequence: TGCGCCAGCAGCCGGGACACAAATGAGCAGTTCTTC. It is translated as CASSRDTNEQFF.

In its sample, this clone was seen once. The rearrangement uses TRBV3-1 (or the pseudogene TRBV3-2) and TRBJ2-7; TRBD1 is a possible D gene (5 bases). V lost 5 bases to trimming and J lost 6 bases, with 20 bases between them. The length of the CDR3 is 15 residues. Germline V lookup: CDR1 LGHDT, CDR2 YNNKEL (reference sequence). In nucleotides, the CDR3 is TGTGCCAGCAGCGGTCCGGACGTGCGGCAGGGCGAGCAGTACTTC. The encoded protein is CASSGPDVRQGEQYF.

The V gene is TRBV27, the J gene TRBJ1-5, with TRBD1 matching over 10 bases. Germline trimming cut 6 bases from V and 0 bases from J; bases unmatched to any gene: 8. The germline CDR1 and CDR2 sequences are MNHEY and SMNVEV (reference sequence). The CDR3 length is 17 residues. For the CDR3, the DNA is TGTGCCAGCAGACGTGGGACAGGGGTGCTTAGCAATCAGCCCCAGCATTTT. Its translation is CASRRGTGVLSNQPQHF.

The V gene is TRBV5-1, the J gene TRBJ1-4; D call uncertain. Germline CDR1 and CDR2: SGHRS and YFSETQ. V lost 4 bases and J lost 3, with 7 bases in between. This CDR3 comprises 13 residues. The CDR3 region is CASSDGANEKLFF. CDR3 DNA: TGCGCCAGCAGCGACGGAGCTAATGAAAAACTGTTTTTT.

The gene calls are TRBV5-1 and TRBJ2-2; 13 bases line up with TRBD2. Per the germline V gene, CDR1 is SGHRS and CDR2 is YFSETQ. The CDR3 consists of 17 residues. The ends lost 4 bases at V and 6 bases at J; junction bases unmatched: 9. CDR3 DNA sequence: TGCGCCAGCAGCATTCAACCGGGACTAGCGGGGCCCGGGGAGCTGTTTTTT. This gives the protein CASSIQPGLAGPGELFF.

The chain combines TRBV29-1 with TRBJ1-2; D possibly corresponds to TRBD1 (5 bases). CDR1 is SQVTM and CDR2 is ANQGSEA in the germline V gene. V lost 4 bases and J 2 bases, leaving 14 bases between the germline ends. The CDR3 length is 14 residues. CDR3 sequence reads: CSVARERGNYGYTF. For the CDR3, the DNA is TGCAGCGTTGCCAGGGAACGAGGAAACTATGGCTACACCTTC.

CDR3 DNA: TGCGCCAGCAGCTTGACTGTGCTGTCTAACTATGGCTACACCTTC. Translation: CASSLTVLSNYGYTF. V is TRBV5-1 and J is TRBJ1-2, with D unresolved. CDR1 and CDR2 from the germline V gene are SGHRS and YFSETQ. There are 15 residues in the CDR3. Trimming stripped 1 base from V and 0 bases from J, with 10 bases between.

The V gene is TRBV7-9, the J gene TRBJ2-1, with 7 bases that match TRBD2. The V gene end was trimmed by 1 base and the J gene end by 10 bases; junction bases not matched to a gene: 4. The germline V gene encodes CDR1 SEHNR and CDR2 FQNEAQ (reference sequence). CDR3 length: 13 residues. CDR3 DNA: TGTGCCAGCAGCTTAGGGGCTAGCGGAGAGCAGTTCTTC. Protein: CASSLGASGEQFF.

The chain has TRBV14 and TRBJ2-3; 8 nucleotides match TRBD1. CDR1 SGHDN and CDR2 FVKESK come from the germline V gene. V was pared by 5 bases and J by 6 bases, with 10 bases of the junction left unmatched. The CDR3 contains 15 residues. CDR3 DNA sequence: TGTGCCAGCAGCTCCAGGGGGCGAGGTGGGGATACGCAGTATTTT. Its translation is CASSSRGRGGDTQYF.

V gene TRBV11-2 combines with J gene TRBJ1-4, with TRBD1 identical over 9 bases. With 5 bases clipped from V and 6 bases from J, the junction kept 7 bases outside the gene matches. The CDR3 totals 15 residues. The V gene's germline CDR1 is SGHAT and CDR2 FQNNGV. CDR3 DNA: TGTGCCAGCAGCGCACCGGGACAGGGAGATGAAAAACTGTTTTTT. Translated: CASSAPGQGDEKLFF. Based on the CDR3 plus reference TRBV11-2 and TRBJ1-4, the full variable domain is EAGVAQSPRYKIIEKRQSVAFWCNPISGHATLYWYQQILGQGPKLLIQFQNNGVVDDSQLPKDRFSAERLKGVDSTLKIQPAKLEDSAVYLCASSAPGQGDEKLFFGSGTQLSVL.